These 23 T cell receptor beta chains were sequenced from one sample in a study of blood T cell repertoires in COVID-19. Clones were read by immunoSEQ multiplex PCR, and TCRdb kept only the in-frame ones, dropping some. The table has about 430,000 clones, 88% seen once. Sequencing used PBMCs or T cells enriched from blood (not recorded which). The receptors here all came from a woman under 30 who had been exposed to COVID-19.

CDR3 sequence: CARSSDSGSTQSSGYNEQFF. The CDR3 coding sequence is TGTGCCAGAAGCTCCGATAGCGGGAGTACGCAGAGTAGTGGCTACAATGAGCAGTTCTTC. V gene TRBV5-3 combines with J gene TRBJ2-1, with TRBD2 matching over 9 bases. TRBV5-3 is designated an ORF whose function remains uncertain. V gave up 3 bases and J gave up 3 bases; unmatched junction bases: 19. The CDR3 is 20 residues long.

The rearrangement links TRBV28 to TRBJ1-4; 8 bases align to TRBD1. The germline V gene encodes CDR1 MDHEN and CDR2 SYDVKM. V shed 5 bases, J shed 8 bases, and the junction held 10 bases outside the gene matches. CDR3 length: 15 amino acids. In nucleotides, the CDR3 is TGTGCCAGCAGTGATACAGGGGGAGGTTGGGAAAAACTGTTTTTT. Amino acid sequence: CASSDTGGGWEKLFF.

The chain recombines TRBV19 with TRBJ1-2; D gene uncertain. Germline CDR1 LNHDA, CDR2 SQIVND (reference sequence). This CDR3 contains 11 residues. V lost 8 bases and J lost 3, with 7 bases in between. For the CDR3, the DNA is TGTGCCAGTTCTCTCGACTATGGCTACACCTTC. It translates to CASSLDYGYTF.

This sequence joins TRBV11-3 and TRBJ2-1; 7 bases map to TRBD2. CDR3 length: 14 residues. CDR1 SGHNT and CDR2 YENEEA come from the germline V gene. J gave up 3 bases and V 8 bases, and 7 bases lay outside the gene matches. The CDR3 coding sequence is TGTGCCAGCTCGAGCGGGACTAACTACAATGAGCAGTTCTTC. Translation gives CASSSGTNYNEQFF.

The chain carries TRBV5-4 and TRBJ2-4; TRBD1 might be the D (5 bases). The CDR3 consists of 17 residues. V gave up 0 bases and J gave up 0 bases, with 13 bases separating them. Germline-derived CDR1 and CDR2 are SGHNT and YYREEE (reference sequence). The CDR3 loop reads CASSLGGGHLAKNIQYF. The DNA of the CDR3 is TGTGCCAGCAGCTTGGGAGGCGGACACCTAGCCAAAAACATTCAGTACTTC.

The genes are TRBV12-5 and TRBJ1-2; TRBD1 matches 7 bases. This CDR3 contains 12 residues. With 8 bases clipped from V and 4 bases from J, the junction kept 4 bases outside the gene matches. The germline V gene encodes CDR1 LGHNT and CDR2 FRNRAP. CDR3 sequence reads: CASSRDSYGYTF. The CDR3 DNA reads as TGTGCTAGTTCCAGGGACAGCTATGGCTACACCTTC.

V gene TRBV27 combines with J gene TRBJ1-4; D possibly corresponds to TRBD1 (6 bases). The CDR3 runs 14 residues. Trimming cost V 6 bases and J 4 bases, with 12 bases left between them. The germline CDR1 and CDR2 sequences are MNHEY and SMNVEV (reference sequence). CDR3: CASSTTGFNEKLFF. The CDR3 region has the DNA TGTGCCAGCAGCACAACAGGGTTTAATGAAAAACTGTTTTTT.

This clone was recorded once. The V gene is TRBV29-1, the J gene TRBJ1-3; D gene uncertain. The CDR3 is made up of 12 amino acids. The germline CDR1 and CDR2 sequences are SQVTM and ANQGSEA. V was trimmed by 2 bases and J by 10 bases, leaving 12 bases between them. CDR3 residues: CSVELNGATIYF. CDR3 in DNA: TGCAGCGTTGAACTCAATGGAGCTACCATATATTTT.

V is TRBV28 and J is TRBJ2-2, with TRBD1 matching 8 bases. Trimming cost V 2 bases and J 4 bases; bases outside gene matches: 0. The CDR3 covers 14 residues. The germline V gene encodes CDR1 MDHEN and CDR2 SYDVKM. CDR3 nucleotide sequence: TGTGCCAGCAGTTTAGACAGGGGCACCGGGGAGCTGTTTTTT. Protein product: CASSLDRGTGELFF.

CDR3 loop: CASKRGQENTGELFF. CDR3 nucleotides: TGTGCCAGCAAAAGGGGGCAGGAGAACACCGGGGAGCTGTTTTTT. This sequence joins TRBV27 and TRBJ2-2; 7 positions agree with TRBD1. J was trimmed by 1 base and V by 7 bases; bases with no gene match: 6. CDR3 length: 15 amino acids. Per germline, CDR1 MNHEY and CDR2 SMNVEV (reference sequence).

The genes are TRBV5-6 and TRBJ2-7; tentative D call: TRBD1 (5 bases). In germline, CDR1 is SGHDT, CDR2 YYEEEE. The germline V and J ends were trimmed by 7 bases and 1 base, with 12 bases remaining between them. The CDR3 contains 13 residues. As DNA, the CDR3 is TGTGCCAGCCACTGGGGCCGATCCTACGAGCAGTACTTC. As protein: CASHWGRSYEQYF.

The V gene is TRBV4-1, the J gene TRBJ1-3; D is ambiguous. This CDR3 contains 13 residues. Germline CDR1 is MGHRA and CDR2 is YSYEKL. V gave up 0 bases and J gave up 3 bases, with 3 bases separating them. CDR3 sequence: CASSQDHGNTIYF. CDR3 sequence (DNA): TGCGCCAGCAGCCAAGATCATGGAAACACCATATATTTT.

The CDR3 DNA follows: TGTGCCAGCAGTTATTTCGGGACAGGGGCCCAAGAGACCCAGTACTTC. Its protein is CASSYFGTGAQETQYF. The genes are TRBV27 and TRBJ2-5; 10 bases line up with TRBD1. This CDR3 is 16 amino acids long. The V gene end was trimmed by 4 bases and the J gene end by 1 base; junction bases not matched to a gene: 6. From germline, CDR1 is MNHEY and CDR2 SMNVEV (reference sequence).

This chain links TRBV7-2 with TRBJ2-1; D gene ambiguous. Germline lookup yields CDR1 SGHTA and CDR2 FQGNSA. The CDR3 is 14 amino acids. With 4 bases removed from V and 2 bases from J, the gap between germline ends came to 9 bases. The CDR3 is CASSSETAYNEQFF. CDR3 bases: TGTGCCAGCAGCTCGGAGACTGCCTACAATGAGCAGTTCTTC.

CDR3 sequence reads: CASSQAGVGSYNSPLHF. For the CDR3, the DNA is TGTGCCAGCAGCCAAGCGGGGGTGGGGTCCTATAATTCACCCCTCCACTTT. The J gene is TRBJ1-6, the V gene TRBV4-2, with D perhaps TRBD1 (5 bases). This CDR3 comprises 17 residues. The V gene's germline CDR1 is LGHNA and CDR2 YNFKEQ. V lost 1 base and J lost 1, with 11 bases in between.

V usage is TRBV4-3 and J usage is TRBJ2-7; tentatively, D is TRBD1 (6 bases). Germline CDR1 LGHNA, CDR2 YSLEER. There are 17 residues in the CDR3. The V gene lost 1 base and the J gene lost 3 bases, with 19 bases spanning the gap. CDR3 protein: CASSQAAGQLGRYEQYF. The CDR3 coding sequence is TGCGCCAGCAGCCAAGCAGCTGGACAGCTTGGACGCTACGAGCAGTACTTC.

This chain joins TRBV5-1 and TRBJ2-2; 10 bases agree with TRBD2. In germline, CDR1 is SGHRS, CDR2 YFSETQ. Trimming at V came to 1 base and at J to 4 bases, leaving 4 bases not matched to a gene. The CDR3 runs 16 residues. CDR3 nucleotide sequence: TGCGCCAGCAGCTTGACTAGCGGGATTGGCACCGGGGAGCTGTTTTTT. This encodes CASSLTSGIGTGELFF.

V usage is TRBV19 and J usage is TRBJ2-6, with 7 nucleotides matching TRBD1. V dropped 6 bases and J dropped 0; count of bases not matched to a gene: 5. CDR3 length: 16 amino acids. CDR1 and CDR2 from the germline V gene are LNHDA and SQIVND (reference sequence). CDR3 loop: CASRTGQNSGANVLTF. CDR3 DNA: TGTGCCAGTAGGACGGGACAGAACTCTGGGGCCAACGTCCTGACTTTC.

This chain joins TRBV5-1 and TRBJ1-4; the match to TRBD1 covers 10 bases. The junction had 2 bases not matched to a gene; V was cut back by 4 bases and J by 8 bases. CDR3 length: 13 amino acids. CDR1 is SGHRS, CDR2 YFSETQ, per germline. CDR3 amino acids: CASSMGQGEKLFF. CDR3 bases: TGCGCCAGCAGCATGGGACAGGGGGAAAAACTGTTTTTT. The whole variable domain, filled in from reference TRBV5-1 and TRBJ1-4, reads KAGVTQTPRYLIKTRGQQVTLSCSPISGHRSVSWYQQTPGQGLQFLFEYFSETQRNKGNFPGRFSGRQFSNSRSEMNVSTLELGDSALYLCASSMGQGEKLFFGSGTQLSVL.

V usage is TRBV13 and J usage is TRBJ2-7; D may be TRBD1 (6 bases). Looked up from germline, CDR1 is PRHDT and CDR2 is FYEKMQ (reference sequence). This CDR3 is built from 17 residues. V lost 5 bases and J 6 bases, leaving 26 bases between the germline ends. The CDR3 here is CASSIRGWGGQGGEQYF. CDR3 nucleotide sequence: TGTGCCAGCAGCATAAGGGGGTGGGGCGGTCAAGGAGGCGAGCAGTACTTC. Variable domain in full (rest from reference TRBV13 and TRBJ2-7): AAGVIQSPRHLIKEKRETATLKCYPIPRHDTVYWYQQGPGQDPQFLISFYEKMQSDKGSIPDRFSAQQFSDYHSELNMSSLELGDSALYFCASSIRGWGGQGGEQYFGPGTRLTVT.

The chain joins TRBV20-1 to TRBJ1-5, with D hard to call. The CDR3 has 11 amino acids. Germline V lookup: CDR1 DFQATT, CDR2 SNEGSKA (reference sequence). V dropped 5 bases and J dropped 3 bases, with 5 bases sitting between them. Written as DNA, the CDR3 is TGCAGTGCTGGGCTCAATCAGCCCCAGCATTTT. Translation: CSAGLNQPQHF.

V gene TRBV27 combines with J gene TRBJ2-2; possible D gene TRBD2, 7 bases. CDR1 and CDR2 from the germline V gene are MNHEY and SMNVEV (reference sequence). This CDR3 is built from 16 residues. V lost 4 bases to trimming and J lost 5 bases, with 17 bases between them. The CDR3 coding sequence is TGTGCCAGCAGTTCCGACGGGGGGCGCTGGACCGGGGAGCTGTTTTTT. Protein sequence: CASSSDGGRWTGELFF.

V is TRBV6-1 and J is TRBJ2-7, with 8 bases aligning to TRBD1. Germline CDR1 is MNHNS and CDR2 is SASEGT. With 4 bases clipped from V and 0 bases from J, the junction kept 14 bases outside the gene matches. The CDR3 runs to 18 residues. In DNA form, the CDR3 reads TGTGCCAGCAGTGGGCCGCTAACCGGGACAGGTCCCTCCTACGAGCAGTACTTC. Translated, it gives CASSGPLTGTGPSYEQYF.